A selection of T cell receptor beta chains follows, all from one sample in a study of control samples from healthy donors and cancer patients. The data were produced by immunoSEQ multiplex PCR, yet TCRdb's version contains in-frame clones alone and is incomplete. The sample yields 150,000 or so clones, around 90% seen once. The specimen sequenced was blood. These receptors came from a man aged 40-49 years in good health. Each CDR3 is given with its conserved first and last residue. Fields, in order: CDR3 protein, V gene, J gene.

CDR3: CASSVDHTAGGFNIQYF
V: TRBV9
J: TRBJ2-4

CDR3: CASSPMTGGDTGELFF
V: TRBV9
J: TRBJ2-2

CDR3: CTTPSVHF
V: TRBV19
J: TRBJ1-5

CDR3: CASSSVTGSEQYF
V: TRBV11-2
J: TRBJ2-7

CDR3: CASSPSRGGTQETQYF
V: TRBV7-6
J: TRBJ2-5

CDR3: CASSPHGVRETQYF
V: TRBV7-9
J: TRBJ2-5

CDR3: CASSYDRGKNQPQHF
V: TRBV6-2/TRBV6-3
J: TRBJ1-5

CDR3: CASSLNPDQPQHF
V: TRBV5-6
J: TRBJ1-5

CDR3: CASSQDSGILAGGAYEQYF
V: TRBV14
J: TRBJ2-7

CDR3: CASSPRSGSGNTIYF
V: TRBV3-1/TRBV3-2
J: TRBJ1-3

CDR3: CASSQVYEQYF
V: TRBV3-1/TRBV3-2
J: TRBJ2-7

CDR3: CASSEFYSNQPQHF
V: TRBV25-1
J: TRBJ1-5

CDR3: CASSAGNDRYYGYTF
V: TRBV28
J: TRBJ1-2

CDR3: CASSFDGSSGNTIYF
V: TRBV28
J: TRBJ1-3

CDR3: CASSGSGQGKNIQYF
V: TRBV28
J: TRBJ2-4

CDR3: CSGGKGAEAFF
V: TRBV20-1
J: TRBJ1-1

CDR3: CASSLVSAYNEQFF
V: TRBV7-9
J: TRBJ2-1

CDR3: CASSLPRLDLYSNQPQHF
V: TRBV6-2/TRBV6-3
J: TRBJ1-5

CDR3: CASRIGQSGNTIYF
V: TRBV6-5
J: TRBJ1-3

CDR3: CASSQEAQGIAYGYTF
V: TRBV4-1
J: TRBJ1-2

CDR3: CASSPPSTGGAEAFF
V: TRBV18
J: TRBJ1-1

CDR3: CASSLGLGGRSGANVLTF
V: TRBV5-1
J: TRBJ2-6

CDR3: CATEDQATNEKLFF
V: TRBV15
J: TRBJ1-4

CDR3: CASSLEVGQGYEQYF
V: TRBV11-2
J: TRBJ2-7

CDR3: CSAVGGRDQPQHF
V: TRBV29-1
J: TRBJ1-5

CDR3: CAWSAARRNVLFF
V: TRBV30
J: TRBJ1-4

CDR3: CASSPQTNTEAFF
V: TRBV18
J: TRBJ1-1

CDR3: CASSVSGTEKLFF
V: TRBV5-6
J: TRBJ1-4

CDR3: CAISDWGTTNTGELFF
V: TRBV10-3
J: TRBJ2-2

CDR3: CASSYRDRALPPYGYTF
V: TRBV14
J: TRBJ1-2

CDR3: CASSLAGTNIQYF
V: TRBV5-6
J: TRBJ2-4

CDR3: CASSPEIQGKANYGYTF
V: TRBV18
J: TRBJ1-2

CDR3: CASSPLSTGGSSTEAFF
V: TRBV18
J: TRBJ1-1

CDR3: CASSEGVDTEAFF
V: TRBV2
J: TRBJ1-1

CDR3: CASSAPRGAGFTDTQYF
V: TRBV9
J: TRBJ2-3

CDR3: CSTGSDTQYF
V: TRBV20-1
J: TRBJ2-3

CDR3: CSVVIRARNTEAFF
V: TRBV29-1
J: TRBJ1-1